Listed below are T cell receptor beta chains from one sample, sequenced in a study of shared clonotypes between healthy human individuals. Some clones are missing from TCRdb's copy, which holds only in-frame ones; the method was immunoSEQ multiplex PCR. The sample holds about 690,000 clones; 90% are singletons and the top ten take about 33%. The material sequenced was memory CD8+ T cells from PBMCs. All receptors derive from a young man in good health. Some clones in this sample may be carry-over from other donors' samples. Each CDR3 is given with its conserved first and last residue. D genes are given only for firm matches. Clone size appears in some rows only: once, few, many, or a class for an expanded clone.

D | J | V | size | CDR3 | DNA
- | TRBJ1-1 | TRBV9 | - | CASSRGKITEYTEAFF | TGTGCCAGCAGCCGAGGAAAAATTACGGAGTACACTGAAGCTTTCTTT
- | TRBJ1-5 | TRBV19 | - | CASSVGGYQPQHF | TGTGCCAGTAGTGTCGGGGGGTACCAGCCCCAGCATTTT
TRBD1 | TRBJ2-6 | TRBV6-9 | - | CASSPHTGADSGANVLTF | TGTGCCAGCAGCCCTCACACAGGGGCGGACTCTGGGGCCAACGTCCTGACTTTC
TRBD1 | TRBJ2-7 | TRBV9 | - | CASSVGTGRHEQYF | TGTGCCAGCAGCGTGGGGACAGGAAGACACGAGCAGTACTTC
- | TRBJ2-7 | TRBV18 | - | CASSPSRGADAYEQYF | TGTGCCAGCTCACCCTCGCGGGGCGCAGATGCCTACGAGCAGTACTTC
TRBD2 | TRBJ2-7 | TRBV5-1 | - | CASSLWTSGNEQYF | TGCGCCAGCAGCTTGTGGACTAGCGGGAACGAGCAGTACTTC
- | TRBJ1-1 | TRBV6-6 | - | CASSYRVTEAFF | TGTGCCAGCAGTTACCGCGTCACTGAAGCTTTCTTT
- | TRBJ2-5 | TRBV9 | - | CASSVVDAETQYF | TGTGCCAGCAGCGTAGTAGATGCTGAGACCCAGTACTTC
- | TRBJ2-2 | TRBV2 | - | CASSEWGGPNTGELFF | TGTGCCAGCAGTGAATGGGGGGGCCCGAACACCGGGGAGCTGTTTTTT
- | TRBJ1-1 | TRBV4-1 | many | CASSQRAGATNTEAFF | TGCGCCAGCAGCCAACGGGCAGGGGCGACGAACACTGAAGCTTTCTTT
TRBD1 | TRBJ2-5 | TRBV7-7 | - | CASSPRTGPETQYF | TGTGCCAGCAGCCCCCGGACAGGGCCGGAGACCCAGTACTTC
- | TRBJ2-3 | TRBV27 | - | CASSHSIPRMQYF | TGTGCCAGCAGTCACTCCATCCCCCGTATGCAGTATTTT
- | TRBJ2-1 | TRBV5-6 | - | CASSHLPGVTSYNEQFF | TGTGCCAGCAGCCACCTCCCTGGGGTTACCTCCTACAATGAGCAGTTCTTC
- | TRBJ2-7 | TRBV25-1 | - | CASSPGGFHEQYF | TGTGCCAGCAGCCCTGGAGGGTTCCACGAGCAGTACTTC
- | TRBJ2-1 | TRBV27 | - | CASSGDYNEQFF | TGTGCCAGCAGTGGGGACTACAATGAGCAGTTCTTC
- | TRBJ2-7 | TRBV7-9 | - | CASSLWRLGGYEQYF | TGTGCCAGCAGCTTATGGCGTCTGGGGGGATACGAGCAGTACTTC
- | TRBJ1-5 | TRBV27 | - | CASSLYPDGPLGPQHF | TGTGCCAGCAGTTTATATCCGGACGGGCCCCTTGGGCCCCAGCATTTT
- | TRBJ2-7 | TRBV10-2 | - | CASTVSGFTPNEQYF | TGCGCCAGCACAGTCTCAGGGTTTACCCCCAACGAGCAGTACTTC
- | TRBJ2-7 | TRBV6-1 | - | CASSGPEQYF | TGTGCCAGCAGTGGCCCTGAGCAGTACTTC
- | TRBJ2-7 | TRBV2 | - | CASRDRTAMSSYEQYF | TGTGCCAGCAGGGACAGAACAGCAATGAGCTCCTACGAGCAGTACTTC
- | TRBJ2-7 | TRBV27 | - | CASSQPYSEQYF | TGTGCCAGCAGTCAGCCATACTCAGAGCAGTACTTC
TRBD1 | TRBJ1-1 | TRBV28 | - | CASSSRGQGTEAFF | TGTGCCAGCAGTTCTAGGGGGCAGGGCACTGAAGCTTTCTTT
TRBD1 | TRBJ2-3 | TRBV10-1 | - | CASSDQGVTDTQYF | TGCGCCAGCAGTGACCAGGGGGTCACAGATACGCAGTATTTT
TRBD1 | TRBJ2-7 | TRBV7-8 | - | CASSLVWTGFNEQYF | TGTGCCAGCAGCTTAGTTTGGACAGGGTTCAACGAGCAGTACTTC
- | TRBJ2-5 | TRBV27 | - | CASSLIQGGETQYF | TGTGCCAGCAGTTTAATACAGGGAGGTGAGACCCAGTACTTC
- | TRBJ2-5 | TRBV9 | - | CASSARWGEGQTQYF | TGTGCCAGCAGCGCCAGGTGGGGTGAAGGACAGACCCAGTACTTC
- | TRBJ2-3 | TRBV10-3 | - | CAISDGRRPSTDTQYF | TGTGCCATCAGTGATGGCAGGAGGCCTAGCACAGATACGCAGTATTTT
TRBD1 | TRBJ2-5 | TRBV7-2 | - | CASSTGPTGAQETQYF | TGTGCCAGCAGCACCGGCCCTACAGGGGCCCAAGAGACCCAGTACTTC
- | TRBJ2-7 | TRBV28 | few | CASSFHEQYF | TGTGCCAGCAGTTTCCACGAGCAGTACTTC
TRBD1 | TRBJ1-1 | TRBV9 | - | CASSAGTGGAEAFF | TGTGCCAGCAGCGCTGGGACAGGGGGTGCTGAAGCTTTCTTT
- | TRBJ1-1 | TRBV19 | - | CASSPLRFDTEAFF | TGTGCCAGTAGTCCCCTCCGGTTCGACACTGAAGCTTTCTTT
- | TRBJ2-2 | TRBV10-2 | - | CASTHWEDGNTGELFF | TGCGCCAGCACCCATTGGGAGGACGGCAACACCGGGGAGCTGTTTTTT
TRBD2 | TRBJ2-1 | TRBV18 | - | CASSQLAGVWNEQFF | TGTGCCAGCTCACAACTAGCGGGAGTTTGGAATGAGCAGTTCTTC
- | TRBJ2-6 | TRBV9 | - | CASSVEGGVGIASSGANVLTF | TGTGCCAGCAGCGTAGAAGGGGGAGTGGGGATCGCCAGCTCTGGGGCCAACGTCCTGACTTTC
- | TRBJ2-1 | TRBV11-3 | - | CASSPNRAGEQFF | TGTGCCAGCAGCCCGAACCGGGCAGGAGAGCAGTTCTTC
- | TRBJ2-7 | TRBV20-1 | - | CSAARGYEQYF | TGCAGTGCGGCAAGGGGTTACGAGCAGTACTTC
TRBD1 | TRBJ2-2 | TRBV6-5 | - | CASSLGQGATGELFF | TGTGCCAGCAGTCTCGGACAGGGTGCGACCGGGGAGCTGTTTTTT
TRBD2 | TRBJ2-3 | TRBV7-9 | - | CASSHGGGRAEDTQYF | TGTGCCAGCAGCCACGGGGGCGGGAGGGCTGAGGATACGCAGTATTTT
- | TRBJ2-1 | TRBV12-5 | - | CASGLPLSNEQFF | TGTGCTAGTGGTTTGCCCCTTAGCAATGAGCAGTTCTTC
TRBD1 | TRBJ2-7 | TRBV13 | - | CASSPGQGSYEQYF | TGTGCCAGCAGCCCGGGACAGGGGTCCTACGAGCAGTACTTC
TRBD1 | TRBJ1-5 | TRBV28 | - | CASSLWGTGLSNQPQHF | TGTGCCAGCAGTTTGTGGGGGACAGGACTAAGCAATCAGCCCCAGCATTTT
- | TRBJ1-1 | TRBV9 | - | CASSVVGQGDLNTEAFF | TGTGCCAGCAGCGTAGTGGGGCAGGGCGATCTTAACACTGAAGCTTTCTTT
TRBD2 | TRBJ2-3 | TRBV7-9 | - | CASRSGTDTQYF | TGTGCCAGCAGGAGCGGGACCGATACGCAGTATTTT
- | TRBJ2-3 | TRBV7-2 | - | CASSSRTDTQYF | TGTGCCAGCAGCTCTCGGACAGATACGCAGTATTTT
- | TRBJ2-3 | TRBV25-1 | - | CASGGYNTATDTQYF | TGTGCCAGCGGGGGATATAACACAGCGACAGATACGCAGTATTTT
TRBD1 | TRBJ1-1 | TRBV6-1 | - | CASTDTRDRATEAFF | TGTGCCAGCACTGATACCCGGGACAGGGCCACTGAAGCTTTCTTT
TRBD1 | TRBJ2-5 | TRBV6-5 | - | CASSLWQGAPETQYF | TGTGCCAGCAGTTTATGGCAGGGGGCCCCAGAGACCCAGTACTTC
- | TRBJ2-3 | TRBV4-1 | - | CASSQADSRRYTDTQYF | TGCGCCAGCAGCCAAGCGGACAGCAGGAGATACACAGATACGCAGTATTTT
- | TRBJ1-1 | TRBV7-9 | - | CASSLGRVGRNTEAFF | TGTGCCAGCAGCTTAGGGAGGGTGGGAAGGAACACTGAAGCTTTCTTT
- | TRBJ2-7 | TRBV28 | - | CASSLDGLQPYEQYF | TGTGCCAGCAGTTTAGATGGACTTCAACCCTACGAGCAGTACTTC
- | TRBJ2-7 | TRBV29-1 | - | CSVDRDLWEQYF | TGCAGCGTTGATCGGGACCTCTGGGAGCAGTACTTC
TRBD2 | TRBJ2-1 | TRBV27 | - | CASSFGVASGNEQFF | TGTGCCAGCAGTTTTGGGGTGGCTAGCGGCAATGAGCAGTTCTTC